A selection of T cell receptor beta chains follows, all from one sample in a study of technical replicates of blood from several donors. Produced via immunoSEQ multiplex PCR; TCRdb's table is partial and in-frame only. Of fewer than 95,000 clones in the sample, around 94% are singletons; the top ten hold more than 0.2%. Sequenced material: T cells isolated from PBMCs. These receptor sequences come from a human donor in good health. Both conserved end residues are part of each CDR3. The D gene is left open where the match is weak. The size of a clone is reported for some rows only, either as once, few or many, or as a class for expanded clones.

D	J	V	size	DNA	CDR3
-	TRBJ1-2	TRBV30	once	TGTGCCTGGAAACAGGAGTCTTATGGCTACACCTTC	CAWKQESYGYTF
TRBD2	TRBJ2-7	TRBV27	few	TGTGCCAGCAGTTTCGGGAGGGCCGGTTACGAGCAGTACTTC	CASSFGRAGYEQYF
TRBD1	TRBJ2-2	TRBV29-1	-	TGCAGCGCCTACTATCAGGACAGGGTCGACGGGGAGCTGTTTTTT	CSAYYQDRVDGELFF
-	TRBJ1-5	TRBV29-1	-	TGCAGCGTTGTCTTAGTACAGGATGGGCCCCAGCATTTT	CSVVLVQDGPQHF
-	TRBJ2-7	TRBV7-3	-	TGTGCCAGCAGCTTAGGCCAGGGGGGAAACTACGAGCAGTACTTC	CASSLGQGGNYEQYF
-	TRBJ2-5	TRBV4-1	-	TGCGCCAGCAGCCAAGGTTGGTCATCCGGGGAGACCCAGTACTTC	CASSQGWSSGETQYF
TRBD1	TRBJ1-6	TRBV6-6	-	TGTGCCAGCAGACTTCAGGGGGCAGGGTCACCCCTCCACTTT	CASRLQGAGSPLHF
-	TRBJ2-7	TRBV30	once	TGTGCCTGGAGTGCCTCCCTCACATGGCAGTGGGAGCAGTACTTC	CAWSASLTWQWEQYF
TRBD2	TRBJ2-3	TRBV30	once	TGTGCCTGGAGTGTATGGCGGGGGGGTAGAGATACGCAGTATTTT	CAWSVWRGGRDTQYF
-	TRBJ2-3	TRBV28	few	TGTGCCAGCAGCAACCGGACCTGGGACAAGTATTTT	CASSNRTWDKYF
-	TRBJ2-7	TRBV10-3	-	TGTGCCATCGCGCGGGATGACTACGAGCAGTACTTC	CAIARDDYEQYF
TRBD2	TRBJ2-1	TRBV6-6	-	TGTGCCAGCAGTTACTCTCAGGGAGGGTCCTACAATGAGCAGTTCTTC	CASSYSQGGSYNEQFF
TRBD1	TRBJ1-5	TRBV5-5	-	TGTGCCAGCAGCTTGACAGGGGGGAGCAATCAGCCCCAGCATTTT	CASSLTGGSNQPQHF
TRBD1	TRBJ2-3	TRBV5-1	-	TGCGCCAGCAGCTTGGAGGGGACAGGGGGCGATACGCAGTATTTT	CASSLEGTGGDTQYF
-	TRBJ1-2	TRBV9	-	TGTGCCAGCAGCGTAATCCCGGGAAGGGGCTACACCTTC	CASSVIPGRGYTF
-	TRBJ2-6	TRBV6-5	-	TGTGCCAGCACCCACAGCTCTGGGGCCAACGTCCTGACTTTC	CASTHSSGANVLTF
TRBD2	TRBJ2-7	TRBV5-6	-	TGTGCCAGCAGCTTGGGGGAGGGAAACGAGCAGTACTTC	CASSLGEGNEQYF
-	TRBJ2-5	TRBV6-5	-	TGTGCCAGCAGTTGGCGGGGACTGCGATGGGAGACCCAGTACTTC	CASSWRGLRWETQYF
-	TRBJ2-5	TRBV9	-	TGTGCCAGCAGCGTGTACGTAGAAGAGACCCAGTACTTC	CASSVYVEETQYF
-	TRBJ1-5	TRBV4-1	-	TGCGCCAGCAGCCAAGATGGTGAGACAGTCAATCAGCCCCAGCATTTT	CASSQDGETVNQPQHF
TRBD1	TRBJ2-7	TRBV6-1	-	TGTGCCAGCAGTGAAGCAACAGGGGGAGGCGAGCAGTACTTC	CASSEATGGGEQYF
TRBD1	TRBJ1-5	TRBV10-3	-	TGTGCCATCAGTGGACAGGGGCTGAATCAGCCCCAGCATTTT	CAISGQGLNQPQHF
-	TRBJ1-1	TRBV25-1	-	TGTGCCAGCAGTGAATCGTCCTACGGTCTGAACACTGAAGCTTTCTTT	CASSESSYGLNTEAFF
TRBD1	TRBJ1-2	TRBV19	-	TGTGCCAGTAGTCCGGACAGGGCGGATGGCTACACCTTC	CASSPDRADGYTF
TRBD1	TRBJ2-3	TRBV7-9	-	TGTGCCAGCAGCTTAGGGACAGGGCCAGATACGCAGTATTTT	CASSLGTGPDTQYF
-	TRBJ2-1	TRBV19	-	TGTGCCAGTACCGCGCCGGGAGAGGTCAATGAGCAGTTCTTC	CASTAPGEVNEQFF
TRBD1	TRBJ1-4	TRBV6-5	-	TGTGCCAGCGGGTCCCTGGGGACAGGCGGAAAACTGTTTTTT	CASGSLGTGGKLFF
-	TRBJ1-4	TRBV19	once	TGTGCCAGTAGTCCGACAGGAGTAACTAATGAAAAACTGTTTTTT	CASSPTGVTNEKLFF
-	TRBJ1-1	TRBV4-1	-	TGCGCCAGCAGCCAATCCGGGGAGGGGAACACTGAAGCTTTCTTT	CASSQSGEGNTEAFF
TRBD1	TRBJ2-5	TRBV9	-	TGTGCCAGCAGCGTATATGGGACAGTTGAAGAGACCCAGTACTTC	CASSVYGTVEETQYF
-	TRBJ1-4	TRBV30	-	TGTGCCTGGAGTCCCCAATTGAGGGAAAAACTGTTTTTT	CAWSPQLREKLFF
TRBD1	TRBJ2-2	TRBV6-1	-	TGTGCCAGCAGAGGGACAGACTCCAACACCGGGGAGCTGTTTTTT	CASRGTDSNTGELFF
-	TRBJ1-6	TRBV2	-	TGTGCCAGCAGTGAAGGGGGAAGGACATCTAATTCACCCCTCCACTTT	CASSEGGRTSNSPLHF
-	TRBJ2-1	TRBV7-2	-	TGTGCCAGCACCCCGACCGATACTAGGTACAATGAGCAGTTCTTC	CASTPTDTRYNEQFF
-	TRBJ2-7	TRBV7-9	-	TGTGCCAGCAGTACAGGGTTCTCCTACGAGCAGTACTTC	CASSTGFSYEQYF
TRBD1	TRBJ2-3	TRBV6-4	-	TGTGCCAGCAGGATGGGACAGGGTATCACAGATACGCAGTATTTT	CASRMGQGITDTQYF
-	TRBJ2-7	TRBV9	-	TGTGCCAGCAGCGTAGTGCCGGGGGACGAGCAGTACTTC	CASSVVPGDEQYF
-	TRBJ2-3	TRBV4-1	-	TGCGCCAGCAGCCAACGGTTGACGACAGCCGATACGCAGTATTTT	CASSQRLTTADTQYF
TRBD1	TRBJ2-1	TRBV14	-	TGTGCCAGCAGCCAAGACGGGACAGCTATACGGAGCACGAATGAGCAGTTCTTC	CASSQDGTAIRSTNEQFF
-	TRBJ1-5	TRBV27	-	TGTGCCAGCAGTTTATCTTCTACAGGGCGGAATCAGCCCCAGCATTTT	CASSLSSTGRNQPQHF
-	TRBJ2-7	TRBV6-1	once	TGTGCCAGCCGGGGGATAGAAATCTACGAGCAGTACTTC	CASRGIEIYEQYF
TRBD1	TRBJ1-4	TRBV6-5	-	TGTGCCAGCAGCCCGGACAGGAAAAAACTGTTTTTT	CASSPDRKKLFF
TRBD1	TRBJ1-2	TRBV27	-	TGTGCCAGCAGTTCTGCAGGGGGCGGGGGATATGGCTACACCTTC	CASSSAGGGGYGYTF
TRBD1	TRBJ2-7	TRBV19	-	TGTGCCAGTAGTACGACAACACCCGGGACAGTTCCCTACGAGCAGTACTTC	CASSTTTPGTVPYEQYF
TRBD2	TRBJ2-7	TRBV14	-	TGTGCCAGCAGCCAAGTTAGCGGGAGGGGAGTAGAGTACTTC	CASSQVSGRGVEYF
-	TRBJ2-1	TRBV13	-	TGTGCCAGCACCCTAAACCATGAGCAGTTCTTC	CASTLNHEQFF
TRBD1	TRBJ2-7	TRBV19	-	TGTGCCAGTAGGAGGGACAGGGCGAGCGAGCAGTACTTC	CASRRDRASEQYF
-	TRBJ1-1	TRBV11-2	-	TGTGCCAGCAGCTTAGAGGGCACGACAGGTACGAAGCTAGACGAAGCTTTCTTT	CASSLEGTTGTKLDEAFF
-	TRBJ2-7	TRBV7-6	-	TGTGCCAGCAGCTCAACCCCCCCCCGGGTTGAGGACTCCTACGAGCAGTACTTC	CASSSTPPRVEDSYEQYF
TRBD1	TRBJ2-1	TRBV5-1	once	TGCGCCAGCAGCTTGAACAGGGGCGATGAGCAGTTCTTC	CASSLNRGDEQFF
TRBD1	TRBJ2-6	TRBV5-4	-	TGTGCCTCATCGGACAGGATGTCTGGGGCCAACGTCCTGACTTTC	CASSDRMSGANVLTF
TRBD1	TRBJ1-6	TRBV30	-	TGTGCCTGGAGCCTTACAGGGGTTTCACCCCTCCACTTT	CAWSLTGVSPLHF